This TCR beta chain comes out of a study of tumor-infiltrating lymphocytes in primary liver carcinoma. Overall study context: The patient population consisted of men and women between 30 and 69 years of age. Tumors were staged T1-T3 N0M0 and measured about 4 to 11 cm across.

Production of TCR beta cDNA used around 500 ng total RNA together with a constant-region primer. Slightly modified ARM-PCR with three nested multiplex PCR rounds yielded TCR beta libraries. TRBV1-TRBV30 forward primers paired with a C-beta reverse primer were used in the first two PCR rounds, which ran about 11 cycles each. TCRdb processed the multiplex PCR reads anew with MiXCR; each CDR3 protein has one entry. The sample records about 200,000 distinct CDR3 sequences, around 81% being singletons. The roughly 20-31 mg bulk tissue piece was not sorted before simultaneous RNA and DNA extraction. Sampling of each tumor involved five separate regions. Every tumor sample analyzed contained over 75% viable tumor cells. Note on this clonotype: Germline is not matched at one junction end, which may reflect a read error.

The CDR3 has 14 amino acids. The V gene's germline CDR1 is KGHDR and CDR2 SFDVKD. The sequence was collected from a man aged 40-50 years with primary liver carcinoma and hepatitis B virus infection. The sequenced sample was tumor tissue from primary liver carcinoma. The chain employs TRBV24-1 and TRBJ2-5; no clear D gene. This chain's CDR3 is CVTSDRRPGEAQYF. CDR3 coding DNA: TGTGTCACCAGTGACCGGCGACCCGGAGAGGCCCAGTACTTC.